The next 5 T cell receptor beta chains were all read from a single sample in a study of blood T cell repertoires in COVID-19. Sequencing was performed with immunoSEQ multiplex PCR; in TCRdb, only in-frame clones are kept and a portion is missing. Among 130,000 or so clones, approximately 84% were seen once, and the ten largest hold roughly 17%. Sample: peripheral blood. The receptors were sampled from a woman older than 75 with acute or convalescent COVID-19.

The chain uses TRBV11-3 and TRBJ2-1; a possible D gene is TRBD2 (5 bases). Per germline, CDR1 SGHNT and CDR2 YENEEA. V was clipped by 3 bases and J by 0 bases, with 15 bases between them. This CDR3 region has 17 residues. The DNA for the CDR3 is TGTGCCAGCAGCTTGTCCCCCGGGGTTGGCTCCTACAATGAGCAGTTCTTC. It codes for CASSLSPGVGSYNEQFF.

The J gene is TRBJ1-2, the V gene TRBV2; D is unresolved. Germline values: CDR1 SNHLY, CDR2 FYNNEI. Trimming cost V 10 bases and J 4 bases, with 16 bases left between them. This CDR3 comprises 13 residues. The CDR3 DNA is TGTGCCACTAGCCCCATTAGGCGCTATGGCTACACCTTC. Translation: CATSPIRRYGYTF.

The V gene is TRBV4-1, the J gene TRBJ2-1, with 9 bases lining up with TRBD2. From germline, CDR1 is MGHRA and CDR2 YSYEKL. This CDR3 is 16 amino acids long. Trimming at V came to 5 bases and at J to 4 bases, leaving 9 bases not matched to a gene. The CDR3 DNA reads as TGCGCCAGCAGCGGAGGAGCGGGGGGAGGTTACAATGAGCAGTTCTTC. Protein product: CASSGGAGGGYNEQFF.

The chain carries TRBV7-2 and TRBJ2-7; the match to TRBD2 covers 12 bases. Germline loops: CDR1 SGHTA, CDR2 FQGNSA. The CDR3 is 16 amino acids. V trimming: 2 bases; J trimming: 5 bases; junction bases outside the gene matches: 7. Here the CDR3 DNA reads TGTGCCAGCAGCTTATCTAGCGGGGGGGCGGCCCACGAGCAGTACTTC. This codes for CASSLSSGGAAHEQYF.

This rearrangement joins TRBV7-8 to TRBJ1-1; TRBD1 matches 8 bases. Looked up from germline, CDR1 is SGHVS and CDR2 is FQNEAQ. The trim removed 2 bases at V and 4 bases at J, leaving 9 bases unmatched. The CDR3 extends over 16 amino acids. The CDR3 protein is CASSLRRGQRGTEAFF. Written as DNA, the CDR3 is TGTGCCAGCAGCTTACGCAGGGGGCAAAGGGGCACTGAAGCTTTCTTT.